One sample yielded the 22 T cell receptor beta chains listed below, sequenced in a study of cytomegalovirus exposure and HLA in healthy donors. The table came from immunoSEQ multiplex PCR; TCRdb's copy has only in-frame clones and leaves some out. This sample carries around 58,000 clones, 75% to 90% of them seen once, and the ten largest clones take over 1.5%. Specimen: PBMCs. Receptor source: a woman aged 18 to 35 in good health and CMV-seronegative.

The rearrangement links TRBV28 to TRBJ2-1, with 8 bases matching TRBD1. Germline V lookup: CDR1 MDHEN, CDR2 SYDVKM. CDR3 length: 14 residues. V lost 0 bases and J lost 5; bases outside the gene matches: 0. CDR3 residues: CASSLWTGDNEQFF. In DNA, the CDR3 is TGTGCCAGCAGTTTATGGACAGGGGACAATGAGCAGTTCTTC. Full variable domain (rest looked up from reference TRBV28 and TRBJ2-1): DVKVTQSSRYLVKRTGEKVFLECVQDMDHENMFWYRQDPGLGLRLIYFSYDVKMKEKGDIPEGYSVSREKKERFSLILESASTNQTSMYLCASSLWTGDNEQFFGPGTRLTVL.

In its sample, this clone is medium-sized. The chain couples TRBV19 to TRBJ2-7, with D tentatively TRBD2 (6 bases). CDR3 size: 14 residues. Germline V lookup: CDR1 LNHDA, CDR2 SQIVND (reference sequence). Trimming cost V 4 bases and J 3 bases, with 13 bases left between them. CDR3 nucleotides: TGTGCCAGTAGTACCCGGGACGGGGGCTACGAGCAGTACTTC. This sequence encodes CASSTRDGGYEQYF.

The chain recombines TRBV4-2 with TRBJ1-5; TRBD1 matches 11 bases. Germline V CDR1 and CDR2: LGHNA, YNFKEQ. V shed 4 bases and J 4 bases; nucleotides not matched to a gene: 6. The CDR3 length is 16 residues. CDR3 sequence: CASSRTGTGGNQPQHF. The CDR3 region has the DNA TGTGCCAGCAGCCGCACCGGGACAGGGGGAAATCAGCCCCAGCATTTT.

This clone was recorded only once. J is TRBJ2-3 and V is TRBV9; 8 bases align to TRBD2. CDR3 size: 16 residues. J lost 0 bases, V lost 2 bases, and 5 bases had no gene match. The germline gives CDR1 SGDLS, CDR2 YYNGEE. The CDR3 DNA reads as TGTGCCAGCAGCGTCGGAGCGGGAGCTAGCACAGATACGCAGTATTTT. Translating it yields CASSVGAGASTDTQYF.

The chain has TRBV5-1 and TRBJ2-5; 10 bases agree with TRBD1. This CDR3 is 15 amino acids long. Germline CDR1 and CDR2: SGHRS and YFSETQ. Trimming took 4 bases from V and 5 from J; bases not matched to a gene: 8. CDR3 residues: CASSRGTGAGETQYF. The CDR3 region has the DNA TGCGCCAGCAGCCGTGGGACAGGGGCAGGCGAGACCCAGTACTTC.

A note on this clone: Mismatch with germline at one junction end may stem from a read error. This chain joins TRBV7-7 and TRBJ2-5, with a possible D match to TRBD2 (5 bases). This CDR3 spans 15 amino acids. CDR1 is SSHAT and CDR2 is FNYEAQ in the germline V gene (reference sequence). The CDR3 DNA reads as TGTGCTAGCAGCCCTAGCTGGGTCGGACGAGAGACCCAGTACTTC. Amino acids: CASSPSWVGRETQYF. Full variable domain (rest looked up from reference TRBV7-7 and TRBJ2-5): GAGVSQSPRYKVTKRGQDVTLRCDPISSHATLYWYQQALGQGPEFLTYFNYEAQPDKSGLPSDRFSAERPEGSISTLTIQRTEQRDSAMYRCASSPSWVGRETQYFGPGTRLLVL.

The chain uses TRBV27 and TRBJ2-7; TRBD1 might be the D (6 bases). V lost 2 bases, J lost 1 base, and 12 bases lay in between. Germline CDR1 MNHEY, CDR2 SMNVEV (reference sequence). This CDR3 spans 15 amino acids. The CDR3 nucleotides read TGTGCCAGCAGTTTACAAGGGGGAGAGTCCTACGAGCAGTACTTC. Its protein is CASSLQGGESYEQYF.

The rearrangement uses TRBV6-5 and TRBJ2-2; 7 nucleotides agree with TRBD1. The V segment lost 10 bases and the J segment 2 bases; nucleotides outside the gene matches: 7. Per germline, CDR1 MNHEY and CDR2 SVGAGI. The CDR3 sequence is 14 residues long. CDR3 region: CATHRGFNTGELFF. DNA for the CDR3: TGTGCCACCCACAGGGGTTTTAACACCGGGGAGCTGTTTTTT.

This chain links TRBV28 with TRBJ2-2; D unresolved. CDR1 is MDHEN, CDR2 SYDVKM, per germline. This CDR3 is built from 14 residues. V lost 5 bases and J lost 0, with 7 bases in between. The DNA for the CDR3 is TGTGCCAGCAGTACCAGTTCGAACACCGGGGAGCTGTTTTTT. Translating it yields CASSTSSNTGELFF. The full variable domain, rest sourced from reference TRBV28 and TRBJ2-2, is DVKVTQSSRYLVKRTGEKVFLECVQDMDHENMFWYRQDPGLGLRLIYFSYDVKMKEKGDIPEGYSVSREKKERFSLILESASTNQTSMYLCASSTSSNTGELFFGEGSRLTVL.

The rearrangement links TRBV4-3 to TRBJ1-1; 8 positions match TRBD1. CDR3 size: 15 residues. Germline V CDR1 and CDR2: LGHNA, YSLEER. With 2 bases clipped from V and 1 base from J, the junction kept 3 bases outside the gene matches. The CDR3 nucleotides are TGCGCCAGCAGCCAAACGACAGGGGCGAACACTGAAGCTTTCTTT. This gives the protein CASSQTTGANTEAFF.

The chain uses TRBV19 and TRBJ1-1; unclear D gene. The CDR3 has 13 amino acids. Germline values: CDR1 LNHDA, CDR2 SQIVND (reference sequence). V shed 0 bases and J shed 2 bases, with 4 bases lying between them. The CDR3 nucleotides are TGTGCCAGTAGTATAGATCAAAACACTGAAGCTTTCTTT. This translates into CASSIDQNTEAFF. Supplemented by reference TRBV19 and TRBJ1-1, the full variable domain reads DGGITQSPKYLFRKEGQNVTLSCEQNLNHDAMYWYRQDPGQGLRLIYYSQIVNDFQKGDIAEGYSVSREKKESFPLTVTSAQKNPTAFYLCASSIDQNTEAFFGQGTRLTVV.

This chain joins TRBV5-6 and TRBJ2-7, with 7 bases aligning to TRBD1. This CDR3 has 14 amino acids. Germline-derived CDR1 and CDR2 are SGHDT and YYEEEE. After removal of 2 bases from V and 2 bases from J, the junction contained 4 bases not matched to a gene. DNA for the CDR3: TGTGCCAGCAGCTTATCAGGGGGTCCCTACGAGCAGTACTTC. As protein: CASSLSGGPYEQYF.

The CDR3 is CASSPNRATNEKLFF. CDR3 sequence (DNA): TGTGCCAGCTCACCCAACAGGGCAACTAATGAAAAACTGTTTTTT. The chain uses TRBV18 and TRBJ1-4; a possible D gene is TRBD1 (6 bases). Germline V gives CDR1 KGHSH, CDR2 LQKENI. Trimming left V 3 bases short and J 0 bases short, with 8 bases between. This CDR3 is built from 15 residues.

The chain couples TRBV12-5 to TRBJ2-2; 9 bases are a match to TRBD2. From germline, CDR1 is LGHNT and CDR2 FRNRAP. The V gene end was trimmed by 0 bases and the J gene end by 0 bases; junction bases not matched to a gene: 5. This CDR3 region has 18 residues. CDR3: CASGLVQGGGANTGELFF. CDR3 DNA: TGTGCTAGTGGTTTGGTACAGGGCGGGGGGGCGAACACCGGGGAGCTGTTTTTT. Full variable domain (rest looked up from reference TRBV12-5 and TRBJ2-2): DARVTQTPRHKVTEMGQEVTMRCQPILGHNTVFWYRQTMMQGLELLAYFRNRAPLDDSGMPKDRFSAEMPDATLATLKIQPSEPRDSAVYFCASGLVQGGGANTGELFFGEGSRLTVL.

This rearrangement joins TRBV4-2 to TRBJ2-1, with a weak D call TRBD2 (6 bases). Germline CDR1 reads LGHNA; CDR2 reads YNFKEQ. CDR3 length: 19 residues. V was pared by 4 bases and J by 0 bases, with 22 bases between. The CDR3 reads CASSRTRGSSASSYNEQFF. As DNA, the CDR3 is TGTGCCAGCAGCCGTACGAGGGGATCTAGCGCTAGCTCCTACAATGAGCAGTTCTTC.

J is TRBJ2-1 and V is TRBV28, with D perhaps matching TRBD2 (5 bases). The CDR3 loop spans 14 amino acids. Trimming took off 6 bases at V and 4 bases at J, with 13 bases between the two ends. Germline V gene data show CDR1 as MDHEN and CDR2 as SYDVKM. CDR3 in amino acids: CASRPPGSYNEQFF. CDR3 DNA: TGTGCCAGCAGACCTCCTGGGAGTTACAATGAGCAGTTCTTC.

The J gene is TRBJ2-1, the V gene TRBV4-3; 8 bases align to TRBD2. Trimming cost V 2 bases and J 8 bases; bases outside gene matches: 11. The CDR3 has 16 residues. The germline gives CDR1 LGHNA, CDR2 YSLEER. In DNA, the CDR3 is TGCGCCAGCAGCCAACAAACTAGCGGATCCATGGATGAGCAGTTCTTC. It codes for CASSQQTSGSMDEQFF.

The V gene is TRBV28, the J gene TRBJ2-3; 9 nucleotides match TRBD2. The CDR3 has 16 residues. CDR1 is MDHEN and CDR2 is SYDVKM in the germline V gene. V lost 6 bases to trimming and J lost 0 bases; unmatched junction nucleotides: 7. CDR3 DNA sequence: TGTGCCAGCAGCCCCCCGACTAGCGGAAGCACAGATACGCAGTATTTT. It codes for CASSPPTSGSTDTQYF.

The chain joins TRBV19 to TRBJ2-2, with D possibly matching TRBD2 (7 bases). The CDR3 extends over 16 amino acids. Trimming removed 5 bases at V and 6 bases at J, with 19 bases between. Germline-derived CDR1 and CDR2 are LNHDA and SQIVND (reference sequence). CDR3 coding DNA: TGTGCCAGTAGTTTCACGGGGGGCGCGTCGGCCGGGGAGCTGTTTTTT. Encoded protein: CASSFTGGASAGELFF.

In this sample, this clone turned up once. The V call is TRBV9, the J call TRBJ1-1; D not resolved. Deletions cut 0 bases from V and 1 base from J, with 4 bases between. The CDR3 runs to 13 residues. Germline assignment: CDR1 SGDLS and CDR2 YYNGEE. CDR3 protein: CASSVAGNTEAFF. The CDR3 nucleotides read TGTGCCAGCAGCGTAGCGGGGAACACTGAAGCTTTCTTT.

The CDR3 reads CASSPSSGSVDEQFF. The CDR3 DNA reads as TGTGCCAGTAGTCCCTCTAGCGGGAGTGTCGATGAGCAGTTCTTC. V and J are TRBV19 and TRBJ2-1; 10 bases align to TRBD2. Germline lookup yields CDR1 LNHDA and CDR2 SQIVND (reference sequence). Trimming removed 5 bases from V and 8 bases from J; junction bases left unmatched: 9. The CDR3 totals 15 residues.

The J gene is TRBJ1-1, the V gene TRBV27, with 8 bases identical to TRBD1. This CDR3 has 15 residues. CDR1 is MNHEY, CDR2 SMNVEV, per germline (reference sequence). After removal of 5 bases from V and 3 bases from J, the junction contained 8 bases not matched to a gene. The CDR3 reads CASSASTTGDTEAFF. Here the CDR3 DNA reads TGTGCCAGCAGTGCGTCAACGACAGGGGACACTGAAGCTTTCTTT.